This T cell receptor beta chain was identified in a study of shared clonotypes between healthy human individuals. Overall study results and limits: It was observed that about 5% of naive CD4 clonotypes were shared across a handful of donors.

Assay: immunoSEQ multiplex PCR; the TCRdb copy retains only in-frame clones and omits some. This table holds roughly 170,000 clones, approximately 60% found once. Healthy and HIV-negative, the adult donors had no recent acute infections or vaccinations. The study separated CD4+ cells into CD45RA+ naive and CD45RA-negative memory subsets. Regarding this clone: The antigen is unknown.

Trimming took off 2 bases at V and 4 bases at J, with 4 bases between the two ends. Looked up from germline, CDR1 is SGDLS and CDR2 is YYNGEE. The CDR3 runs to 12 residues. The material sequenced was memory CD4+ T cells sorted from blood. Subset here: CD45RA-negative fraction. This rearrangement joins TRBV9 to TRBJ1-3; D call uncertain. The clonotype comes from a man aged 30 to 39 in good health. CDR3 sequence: CASSVSGNTIYF. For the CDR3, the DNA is TGTGCCAGCAGCGTGTCCGGAAACACCATATATTTT.